This T cell receptor beta chain emerged from a study of sequential checkpoint blockade in melanoma. Treatment in this sample: randomized to nivolumab then ipilimumab (arm A) or the reverse (arm B). This clone was seen a single time. Assay used: immunoSEQ multiplex PCR; TCRdb lists only in-frame clones, some missing. This sample has around 10,000 clones, with 73% found just once. The CDR3 spans 14 residues. CDR1 and CDR2 from the germline V gene are LNHDA and SQIVND (reference sequence). J lost 3 bases, V lost 5 bases, and 4 bases had no gene match. The V and J genes are TRBV19 and TRBJ1-1; TRBD1 aligns across 9 bases. Sequencing used CD8+ T cells sorted from blood (inferred from file names), obtained from a patient given nivolumab and ipilimumab in sequence. The source of this sequence is a human donor with melanoma. Here the CDR3 reads CASSYRQGDTEAFF. Here the CDR3 DNA reads TGTGCCAGTAGTTACCGACAGGGGGACACTGAAGCTTTCTTT.